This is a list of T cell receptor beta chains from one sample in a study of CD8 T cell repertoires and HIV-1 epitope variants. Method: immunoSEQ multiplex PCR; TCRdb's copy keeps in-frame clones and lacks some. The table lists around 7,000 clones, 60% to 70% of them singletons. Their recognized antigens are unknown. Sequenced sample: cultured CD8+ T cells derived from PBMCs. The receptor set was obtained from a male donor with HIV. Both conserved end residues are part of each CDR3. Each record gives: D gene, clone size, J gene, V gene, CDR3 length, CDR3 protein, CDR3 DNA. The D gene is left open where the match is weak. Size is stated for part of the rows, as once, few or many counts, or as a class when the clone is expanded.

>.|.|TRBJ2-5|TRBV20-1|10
CSARVETQYF
TGCAGTGCTAGAGTGGAGACCCAGTACTTC
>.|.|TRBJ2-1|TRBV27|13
CASSPWIGNEQFF
TGTGCCAGCAGCCCTTGGATAGGCAATGAGCAGTTCTTC
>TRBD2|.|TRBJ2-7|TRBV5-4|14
CASSAGLGSSEQYF
TGTGCCAGCAGCGCGGGACTAGGTTCCTCCGAGCAGTACTTC
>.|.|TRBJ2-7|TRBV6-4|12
CASTPYPWEQYF
TGTGCCAGCACCCCTTACCCCTGGGAGCAGTACTTC
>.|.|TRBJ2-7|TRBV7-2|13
CASSLGTVYEQYF
TGTGCCAGCAGCTTAGGGACCGTCTACGAGCAGTACTTC
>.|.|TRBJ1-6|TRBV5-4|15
CASSLAGVYYSPLHF
TGTGCCAGCAGCTTGGCCGGGGTTTATTATTCACCCCTCCACTTT
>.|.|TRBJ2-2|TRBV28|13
CASSLEGTGELFF
TGTGCCAGCAGTTTAGAGGGGACCGGGGAGCTGTTTTTT
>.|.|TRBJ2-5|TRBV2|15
CASSDPDSAWGTQYF
TGTGCCAGCAGTGATCCGGACAGCGCTTGGGGGACCCAGTACTTC
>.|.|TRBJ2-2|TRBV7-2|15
CASSLVVSGAGELFF
TGTGCCAGCAGCTTAGTGGTTAGCGGCGCAGGGGAGCTGTTTTTT
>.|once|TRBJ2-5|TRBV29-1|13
CSVLNSGQETQYF
TGCAGCGTTCTTAACAGTGGGCAAGAGACCCAGTACTTC
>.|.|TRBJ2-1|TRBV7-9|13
CASSLDGASEQFF
TGTGCCAGCAGCTTAGACGGTGCCAGTGAGCAGTTCTTC
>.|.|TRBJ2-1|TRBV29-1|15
CSVEDQLMGRDEQFF
TGCAGCGTTGAAGATCAGTTGATGGGGCGGGATGAGCAGTTCTTC
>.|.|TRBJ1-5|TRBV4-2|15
CASSLDALSNQPQHF
TGTGCCAGCAGCCTGGATGCCCTGAGCAATCAGCCCCAGCATTTT
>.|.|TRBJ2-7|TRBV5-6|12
CASSTGTYEQYF
TGTGCCAGCAGCACGGGAACCTACGAGCAGTACTTC
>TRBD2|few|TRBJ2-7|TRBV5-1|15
CASSWTSGGVYEQYF
TGCGCCAGCAGTTGGACTAGCGGGGGGGTGTACGAGCAGTACTTC
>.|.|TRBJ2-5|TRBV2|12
CASSEMGETQYF
TGTGCCAGCAGTGAGATGGGAGAGACCCAGTACTTC
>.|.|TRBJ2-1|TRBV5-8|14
CASSLGDVYNEQFF
TGTGCCAGCAGCTTGGGGGACGTTTACAATGAGCAGTTCTTC
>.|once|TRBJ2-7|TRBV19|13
CASKEEGAYEQYF
TGTGCCAGTAAAGAGGAGGGGGCCTACGAGCAGTACTTC
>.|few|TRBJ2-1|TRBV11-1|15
CASSLAGQSYNEQFF
TGTGCCAGCAGCTTAGCCGGACAGAGCTACAATGAGCAGTTCTTC
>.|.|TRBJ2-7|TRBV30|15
CAWSLTGASGYEQYF
TGTGCCTGGAGTCTAACCGGGGCCTCGGGCTACGAGCAGTACTTC
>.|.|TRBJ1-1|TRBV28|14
CASSFWGKNTEAFF
TGTGCCAGCAGTTTTTGGGGTAAGAACACTGAAGCTTTCTTT
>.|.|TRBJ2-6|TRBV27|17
CASSLSGRLSGANVLTF
TGTGCCAGCAGTTTATCGGGACGTCTCTCTGGGGCCAACGTCCTGACTTTC